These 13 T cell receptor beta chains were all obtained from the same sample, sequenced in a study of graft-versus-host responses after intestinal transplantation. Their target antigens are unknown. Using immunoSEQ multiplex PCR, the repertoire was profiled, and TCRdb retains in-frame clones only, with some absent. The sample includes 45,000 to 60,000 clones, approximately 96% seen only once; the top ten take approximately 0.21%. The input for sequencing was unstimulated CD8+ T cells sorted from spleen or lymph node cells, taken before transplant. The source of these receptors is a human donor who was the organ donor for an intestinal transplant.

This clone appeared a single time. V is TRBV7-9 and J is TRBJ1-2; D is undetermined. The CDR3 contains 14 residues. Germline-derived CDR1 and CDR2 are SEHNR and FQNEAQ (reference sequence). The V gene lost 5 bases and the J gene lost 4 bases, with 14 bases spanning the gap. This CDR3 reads CASSGSREPYGYTF. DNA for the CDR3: TGTGCCAGCAGCGGCTCCAGAGAGCCCTATGGCTACACCTTC.

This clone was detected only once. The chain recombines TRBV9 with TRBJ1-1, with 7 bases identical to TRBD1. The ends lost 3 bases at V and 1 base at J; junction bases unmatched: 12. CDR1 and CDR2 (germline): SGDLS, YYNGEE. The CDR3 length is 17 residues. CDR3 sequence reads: CASSGSPGQLKNTEAFF. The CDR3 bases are TGTGCCAGCAGCGGATCACCGGGACAGCTTAAGAACACTGAAGCTTTCTTT. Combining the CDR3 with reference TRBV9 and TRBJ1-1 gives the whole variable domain DSGVTQTPKHLITATGQRVTLRCSPRSGDLSVYWYQQSLDQGLQFLIQYYNGEERAKGNILERFSAQQFPDLHSELNLSSLELGDSALYFCASSGSPGQLKNTEAFFGQGTRLTVV.

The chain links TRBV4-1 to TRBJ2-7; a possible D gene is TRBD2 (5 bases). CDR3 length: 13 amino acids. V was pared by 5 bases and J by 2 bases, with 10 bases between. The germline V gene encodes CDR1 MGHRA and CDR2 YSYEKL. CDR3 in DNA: TGCGCCAGCAGCACAAAGGAGGCCTACGAGCAGTACTTC. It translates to CASSTKEAYEQYF.

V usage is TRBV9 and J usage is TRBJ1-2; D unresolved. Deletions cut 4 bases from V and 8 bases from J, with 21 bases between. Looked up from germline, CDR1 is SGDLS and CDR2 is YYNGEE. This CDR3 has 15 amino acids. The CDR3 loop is CASSSAGSEVGGYTF. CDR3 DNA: TGTGCCAGCAGCTCAGCCGGGTCGGAGGTCGGCGGCTACACCTTC.

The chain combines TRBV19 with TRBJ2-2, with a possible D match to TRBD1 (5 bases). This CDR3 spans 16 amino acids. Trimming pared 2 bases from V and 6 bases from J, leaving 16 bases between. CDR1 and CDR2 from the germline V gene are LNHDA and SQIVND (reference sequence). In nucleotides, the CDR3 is TGTGCCAGTAGTATAAGTGGTCAGGGAATGTCCGGGGAGCTGTTTTTT. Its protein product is CASSISGQGMSGELFF.

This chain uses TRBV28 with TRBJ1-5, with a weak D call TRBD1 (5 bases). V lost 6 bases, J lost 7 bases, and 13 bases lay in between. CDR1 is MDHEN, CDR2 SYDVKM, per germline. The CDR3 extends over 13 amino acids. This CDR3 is CASSLGVQQPQHF. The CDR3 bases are TGTGCCAGCAGCCTGGGGGTCCAACAGCCCCAGCATTTT.

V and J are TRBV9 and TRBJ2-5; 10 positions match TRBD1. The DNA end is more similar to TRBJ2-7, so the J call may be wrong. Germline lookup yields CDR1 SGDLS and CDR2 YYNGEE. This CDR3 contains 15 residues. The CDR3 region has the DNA TGTGCCAGCAGCACCCCGGGACAGGGGCCCTACGAGCAGTACTTC. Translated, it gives CASSTPGQGPYEQYF.

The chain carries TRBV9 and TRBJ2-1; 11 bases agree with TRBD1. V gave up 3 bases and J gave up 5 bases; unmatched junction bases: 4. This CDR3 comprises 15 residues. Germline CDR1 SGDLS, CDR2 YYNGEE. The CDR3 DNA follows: TGTGCCAGCAGCGGAGGGGACAGGGGGGACAATGAGCAGTTCTTC. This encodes CASSGGDRGDNEQFF.

CDR3 sequence (DNA): TGTGCCAGCAGCCCCCCGAGCGGACAAGGGGCGGAGGAAGCTTTCTTT. Translating gives CASSPPSGQGAEEAFF. This chain connects TRBV7-8 to TRBJ1-1, with D possibly matching TRBD1 (5 bases). The germline V gene encodes CDR1 SGHVS and CDR2 FQNEAQ. The V end was cut by 5 bases, the J end by 8 bases, with 24 bases between. The CDR3 covers 16 residues.

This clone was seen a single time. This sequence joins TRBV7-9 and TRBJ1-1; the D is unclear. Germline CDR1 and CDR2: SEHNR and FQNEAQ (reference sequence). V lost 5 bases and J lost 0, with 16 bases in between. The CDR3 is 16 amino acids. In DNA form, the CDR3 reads TGTGCCAGCAGCGAACATTCCCACCATTTGAACACTGAAGCTTTCTTT. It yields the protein CASSEHSHHLNTEAFF.

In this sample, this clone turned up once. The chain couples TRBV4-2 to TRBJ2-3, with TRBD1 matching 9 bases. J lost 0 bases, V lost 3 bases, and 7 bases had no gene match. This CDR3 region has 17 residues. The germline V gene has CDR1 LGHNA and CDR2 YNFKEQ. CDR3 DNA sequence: TGTGCCAGCAGCCAGCCCACAGGGGGCGGAAGCACAGATACGCAGTATTTT. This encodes CASSQPTGGGSTDTQYF.

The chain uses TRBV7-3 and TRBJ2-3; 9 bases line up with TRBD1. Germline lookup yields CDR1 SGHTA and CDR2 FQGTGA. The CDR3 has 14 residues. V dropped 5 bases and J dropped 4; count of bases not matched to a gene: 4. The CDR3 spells CASSLGTGPDTQYF. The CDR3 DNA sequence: TGTGCCAGCAGCCTTGGGACAGGGCCAGATACGCAGTATTTT. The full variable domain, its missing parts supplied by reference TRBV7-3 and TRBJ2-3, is GAGVSQTPSNKVTEKGKYVELRCDPISGHTALYWYRQSLGQGPEFLIYFQGTGAADDSGLPNDRFFAVRPEGSVSTLKIQRTERGDSAVYLCASSLGTGPDTQYFGPGTRLTVL.

CDR3 region: CASRARTGNQPQHF. CDR3 bases: TGTGCCAGCCGCGCCCGGACCGGGAATCAGCCCCAGCATTTT. This sequence joins TRBV6-1 and TRBJ1-5, with unresolved D. CDR3 length: 14 residues. Trimming took off 8 bases at V and 4 bases at J, with 15 bases between the two ends. Germline CDR1 MNHNS, CDR2 SASEGT.